This TCR beta chain was documented in a study of blood T cell repertoires in COVID-19. Overall study: Nucleic acid was either cDNA or gDNA, and it came from T cells, B-cell-depleted T cells, or PBMCs.

Profiled with immunoSEQ multiplex PCR; TCRdb holds only in-frame clones, not every one. The data contain 97,000 or so clones, around four fifths of them singletons. Points on this clone: Other nucleotide sequences from this sample produce the same CDR3.

This clonotype originated in a human donor in a cohort sampled during active COVID-19. The sample was peripheral blood.

The CDR3 here is CASSLWTGWNYGYTF. CDR3 bases: TGTGCCAGCAGTTTATGGACAGGCTGGAACTATGGCTACACCTTC. The chain recombines TRBV28 with TRBJ1-2; D might be TRBD1 (6 bases). This CDR3 spans 15 amino acids. V dropped 0 bases and J dropped 2 bases, with 10 bases sitting between them. Germline CDR1 MDHEN, CDR2 SYDVKM.